The table lists the clone carrying this T cell receptor (beta chain) with a few counts. No antigen is known for it. Other DNA sequences in this specimen translate into the identical CDR3. This entry comes from a study of a mutant IDH1 vaccine in newly diagnosed glioma. The sample's time point: week 11, during vaccination. Doses of 300 ug of mutant IDH1 20-mer peptide were given with topical imiquimod. Profiling relied on immunoSEQ multiplex PCR, and the TCRdb table lists in-frame clones only, not all of them. This table holds 50,000 to 75,000 clones, over 70% found once. This specimen consisted of PBMCs, obtained from a glioma patient whose treatment included an IDH1 peptide vaccine. The source is a man aged 45-65 years with glioma.

CDR3 sequence (DNA): TGTGCCAGCAGTTTGGGGGGTAGCTACGAGCAGTACTTC. This encodes CASSLGGSYEQYF. V is TRBV27 and J is TRBJ2-7; maybe TRBD2 (6 bases). This CDR3 is 13 amino acids long. Germline lookup yields CDR1 MNHEY and CDR2 SMNVEV (reference sequence). Trimming took off 3 bases at V and 3 bases at J, with 9 bases between the two ends.